These 15 T cell receptor beta chains were sequenced from one sample in a study of cytomegalovirus exposure and HLA in healthy donors. Primers: 60 Vbeta forward and 13 Jbeta reverse. Profiled with immunoSEQ multiplex PCR; TCRdb holds only in-frame clones, not every one. The data hold about 60,000 clones, with 70% to 90% observed a single time. The sample comprised PBMCs. The source is a male donor in good health and CMV-seronegative.

For this clone: Germline and junction disagree at one end, which may indicate a read error. The V and J genes are TRBV7-9 and TRBJ2-7; 7 positions agree with TRBD1. CDR3 size: 16 residues. Looked up from germline, CDR1 is SEHNR and CDR2 is FQNEAQ (reference sequence). The CDR3 is CSSSQPTGRSSYEQYF. In DNA, the CDR3 is TGTTCCAGCAGCCAACCGACAGGGCGAAGCTCCTACGAGCAGTACTTC.

The CDR3 here is CASSKSRDYEQYF. As DNA, the CDR3 is TGTGCCAGCAGCAAGAGCAGGGATTACGAGCAGTACTTC. V and J are TRBV7-6 and TRBJ2-7; tentative D call: TRBD1 (5 bases). V was trimmed by 5 bases and J by 4 bases, leaving 12 bases between them. The CDR3 consists of 13 residues. The V gene's germline CDR1 is SGHVS and CDR2 FNYEAQ.

The rearrangement joins TRBV19 to TRBJ1-6; D is perhaps TRBD1 (6 bases). V was pared by 6 bases and J by 11 bases, with 20 bases between. CDR1 LNHDA and CDR2 SQIVND come from the germline V gene (reference sequence). The CDR3 has 15 amino acids. This CDR3 reads CASRTTGTPGTPLHF. CDR3 in DNA: TGTGCCAGTAGAACAACCGGGACACCAGGGACACCCCTCCACTTT.

The rearrangement links TRBV7-2 to TRBJ1-2; a possible D gene is TRBD1 (6 bases). The CDR3 has 16 residues. The V and J ends lost 0 bases and 6 bases respectively, with 17 bases between them. CDR1 is SGHTA, CDR2 FQGNSA, per germline. CDR3 DNA sequence: TGTGCCAGCAGCTTAGCCCAACGGGGGGCTGAAGATGGCTACACCTTC. The encoded protein is CASSLAQRGAEDGYTF.

This chain links TRBV5-6 with TRBJ1-1; D remains unclear. The V end lost 1 base, the J end lost 6 bases, and 22 bases lay between the germline ends. This CDR3 contains 17 residues. From germline, CDR1 is SGHDT and CDR2 YYEEEE. The CDR3 DNA follows: TGTGCCAGCAGCTTGTTTGGAGGGAAGCAAGCAACGGCTGAAGCTTTCTTT. This codes for CASSLFGGKQATAEAFF.

This clone came up once. This chain links TRBV9 with TRBJ1-2; no firm D call. V was clipped by 8 bases and J by 1 base, with 12 bases between them. Per the germline V gene, CDR1 is SGDLS and CDR2 is YYNGEE. The CDR3 loop spans 13 amino acids. CDR3 sequence (DNA): TGTGCCAGTCGCCGGGAGAATAACTATGGCTACACCTTC. This sequence encodes CASRRENNYGYTF.

DNA of the CDR3: TGTGCCAGCAGCTTAACCGAGGGCACTGAAGCTTTCTTT. Translated: CASSLTEGTEAFF. V and J are TRBV7-2 and TRBJ1-1; D not certain. CDR1 is SGHTA, CDR2 FQGNSA, per germline. The CDR3 runs 13 residues. V lost 2 bases and J lost 4, with 8 bases in between.

This clone has more than one count but fewer than ten. The V and J genes are TRBV30 and TRBJ1-1, with D possibly being TRBD1 (5 bases). V gave up 3 bases and J gave up 1 base, with 6 bases separating them. This CDR3 comprises 12 residues. Per germline, CDR1 GTSNPN and CDR2 SVGIG (reference sequence). This CDR3 is CAWSGGNTEAFF. Written as DNA, the CDR3 is TGTGCCTGGAGCGGGGGGAACACTGAAGCTTTCTTT.

The V gene is TRBV4-2, the J gene TRBJ2-2; 11 bases map to TRBD2. This CDR3 has 17 amino acids. Germline CDR1 is LGHNA and CDR2 is YNFKEQ. V shed 4 bases and J 0 bases; nucleotides not matched to a gene: 4. The CDR3 loop reads CASSPRLAGTNTGELFF. The CDR3 DNA follows: TGTGCCAGCAGCCCCCGACTAGCGGGGACGAACACCGGGGAGCTGTTTTTT.

This rearrangement joins TRBV7-2 to TRBJ1-1; D is unresolved. The germline V and J ends were trimmed by 5 bases and 4 bases, with 14 bases remaining between them. Germline assignment: CDR1 SGHTA and CDR2 FQGNSA. CDR3 size: 14 residues. DNA for the CDR3: TGTGCCAGCAGCACCGTGCTGGGGAGCACTGAAGCTTTCTTT. Protein product: CASSTVLGSTEAFF.

This sequence joins TRBV7-8 and TRBJ2-7, with 9 bases lining up with TRBD2. J lost 3 bases, V lost 4 bases, and 10 bases had no gene match. Germline V CDR1 and CDR2: SGHVS, FQNEAQ. The CDR3 spans 16 residues. The CDR3 reads CASSSGRLAGFYEQYF. In nucleotides, the CDR3 is TGTGCCAGCAGCTCAGGGCGGCTAGCGGGGTTCTACGAGCAGTACTTC.

This chain connects TRBV9 to TRBJ2-6; D ambiguous. V shed 4 bases and J shed 0 bases, with 11 bases lying between them. The germline CDR1 and CDR2 sequences are SGDLS and YYNGEE. This CDR3 spans 16 amino acids. The CDR3 spells CASSTDGRSGANVLTF. The CDR3 region has the DNA TGTGCCAGCAGCACAGACGGCCGCTCTGGGGCCAACGTCCTGACTTTC.

The V gene is TRBV6-1, the J gene TRBJ2-5, with TRBD1 identical over 11 bases. The DNA end lines up better with TRBJ2-7; the J call may be wrong. Germline CDR1 is MNHNS and CDR2 is SASEGT. CDR3 size: 14 residues. The CDR3 sequence: CASSVGTGGYEQYF. CDR3 in DNA: TGTGCCAGCAGTGTAGGGACAGGGGGCTACGAGCAGTACTTC.

This clone rates as medium-sized. The chain has TRBV7-8 and TRBJ2-7; D is uncertain. The V end lost 1 base, the J end lost 3 bases, and 10 bases lay between the germline ends. This CDR3 has 14 amino acids. Germline loops: CDR1 SGHVS, CDR2 FQNEAQ. CDR3 bases: TGTGCCAGCAGCTTAGACAGTTCCTACTACGAGCAGTACTTC. Translating it yields CASSLDSSYYEQYF.

The V and J genes are TRBV5-1 and TRBJ1-2; TRBD1 aligns across 7 bases. Germline V gene lookup returns CDR1 SGHRS and CDR2 YFSETQ. Germline trimming cut 2 bases from V and 7 bases from J; bases unmatched to any gene: 8. There are 14 residues in the CDR3. This chain's CDR3 is CASSLGGELRGYTF. The CDR3 nucleotides are TGCGCCAGCAGCTTAGGGGGCGAACTGCGTGGCTACACCTTC.